A selection of T cell receptor beta chains follows, all from one sample in a study of T cell responses to AZD1222 COVID-19 vaccine. TCRdb keeps only in-frame clones here, not all; method: immunoSEQ multiplex PCR. The sample shows approximately 120,000 clones, more than 70% of them seen only once. Sequencing used peripheral blood, obtained on day 0 of AZD1222 vaccination. Receptors were obtained from an adult in good health. Each CDR3 is given without its conserved first and last residue. Fields, in order: V gene, J gene, CDR3 protein.

>TRBV5-1|TRBJ2-3
ASSLEGVAADTQY
>TRBV19|TRBJ1-3
ASSIGESPGNTIY
>TRBV5-1|TRBJ1-4
ASSLVQYEKLF
>TRBV28|TRBJ1-5
ASSSLKQPQH
>TRBV7-9|TRBJ1-2
ASSRPGEANYGYT
>TRBV6-5|TRBJ1-4
ASSYGGHSINEKLF
>TRBV30|TRBJ1-4
AWGGTVNEKLF
>TRBV7-9|TRBJ2-2
ASSYLTGELF
>TRBV19|TRBJ2-7
ATSLGGAYEQY
>TRBV28|TRBJ1-2
ASSLRQGNYGYT
>TRBV12-3/TRBV12-4|TRBJ1-1
ASSLGNPKAF
>TRBV5-1|TRBJ1-4
ASSREGNEKLF
>TRBV5-1|TRBJ1-1
ASSLFQNTEAF
>TRBV10-3|TRBJ2-1
AIRPGLEASDEQF
>TRBV7-8|TRBJ1-1
ASSLRGLTEAF
>TRBV7-2|TRBJ2-1
ASSLKGSNEQF
>TRBV7-7|TRBJ2-7
ASSLDIIGEQY
>TRBV2|TRBJ2-1
ASKQTRGGDEQF
>TRBV19|TRBJ2-3
ASTGDGDTQY
>TRBV20-1|TRBJ2-4
SARDGAIDY
>TRBV7-9|TRBJ2-1
ASIRGGGYNEQF
>TRBV7-9|TRBJ2-3
ASSRAGAVADTQY
>TRBV24-1|TRBJ1-5
AIEDGRSNQPQH
>TRBV10-2|TRBJ1-1
ASSPTGEDTEAF
>TRBV7-9|TRBJ2-4
ASSGGPLAKNIQY
>TRBV5-6|TRBJ2-6
ASSPDRDRGLSGANVLT
>TRBV19|TRBJ1-2
ASSGTGQKRGYT
>TRBV19|TRBJ1-5
ASSNRLNQPQH
>TRBV7-3|TRBJ2-7
ASSLSSANPYEQY
>TRBV12-3/TRBV12-4|TRBJ2-5
ASSKTEQETQY
>TRBV6-5|TRBJ1-1
ASSSQGPRNTEAF
>TRBV5-4|TRBJ2-2
ASSLLVRRGPATGELF
>TRBV21-1|TRBJ2-3
ASSCTDTQY
>TRBV4-1|TRBJ1-2
ASSQDRSGGTSNYGYT
>TRBV15|TRBJ1-5
ATSRDVAGNQPQH
>TRBV11-3|TRBJ2-5
ASSLGTSGSRYQETQY
>TRBV11-2|TRBJ2-7
ASSLTSLAYEQY
>TRBV6-6|TRBJ2-2
ASVGTGGTGELF
>TRBV28|TRBJ1-2
ASSSTGEVGYGYT
>TRBV13|TRBJ2-7
ASSLSGTGLYEQY
>TRBV7-6|TRBJ2-3
ASSPEGGLVSATQY
>TRBV4-1|TRBJ2-7
ASSQVGRGYEQY
>TRBV21-1|TRBJ1-4
ASSKVLWGDGEKLF
>TRBV12-3/TRBV12-4|TRBJ1-6
ASSQRDTTLH
>TRBV18|TRBJ2-1
ASSRGYNEQF
>TRBV5-1|TRBJ1-3
ASSPEPNSGNTIY
>TRBV3-1/TRBV3-2|TRBJ2-1
ASSQDSSGPDEQF
>TRBV19|TRBJ1-2
ASSTARGDGYT